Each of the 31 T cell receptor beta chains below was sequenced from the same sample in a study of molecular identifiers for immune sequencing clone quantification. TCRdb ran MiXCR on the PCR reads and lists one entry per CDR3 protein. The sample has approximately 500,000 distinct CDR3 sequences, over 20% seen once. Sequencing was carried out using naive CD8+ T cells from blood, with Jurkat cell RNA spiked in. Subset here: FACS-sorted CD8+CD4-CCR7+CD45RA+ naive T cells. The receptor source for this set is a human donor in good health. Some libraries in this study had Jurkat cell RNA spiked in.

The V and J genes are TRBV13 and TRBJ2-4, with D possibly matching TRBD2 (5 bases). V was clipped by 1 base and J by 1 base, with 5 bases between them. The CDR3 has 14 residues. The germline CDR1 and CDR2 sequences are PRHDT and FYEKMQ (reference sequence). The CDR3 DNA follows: TGTGCCAGCAGCTTAGAGCGGGCCAAAAACATTCAGTACTTC. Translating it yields CASSLERAKNIQYF.

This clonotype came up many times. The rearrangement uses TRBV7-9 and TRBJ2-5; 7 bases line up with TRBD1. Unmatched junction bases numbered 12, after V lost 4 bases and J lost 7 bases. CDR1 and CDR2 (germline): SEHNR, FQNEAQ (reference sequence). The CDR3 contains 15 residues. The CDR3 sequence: CASSSGQEIRWTQYF. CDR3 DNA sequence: TGTGCCAGCAGCTCAGGACAGGAGATACGTTGGACCCAGTACTTC. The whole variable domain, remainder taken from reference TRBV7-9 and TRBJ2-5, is DTGVSQNPRHKITKRGQNVTFRCDPISEHNRLYWYRQTLGQGPEFLTYFQNEAQLEKSRLLSDRFSAERPKGSFSTLEIQRTEQGDSAMYLCASSSGQEIRWTQYFGPGTRLLVL.

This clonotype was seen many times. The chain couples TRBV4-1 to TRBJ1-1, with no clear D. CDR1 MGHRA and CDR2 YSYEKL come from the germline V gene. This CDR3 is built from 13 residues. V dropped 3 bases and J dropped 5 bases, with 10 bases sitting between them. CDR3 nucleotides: TGCGCCAGCAGCCAGCGGGGTGCAACTGAAGCTTTCTTT. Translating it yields CASSQRGATEAFF.

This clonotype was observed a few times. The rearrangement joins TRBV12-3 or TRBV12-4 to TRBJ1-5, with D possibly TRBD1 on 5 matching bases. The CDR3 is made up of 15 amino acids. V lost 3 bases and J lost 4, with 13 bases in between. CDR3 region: CASSLDKIENQPQHF. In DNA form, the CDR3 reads TGTGCCAGCAGTTTGGACAAGATCGAGAATCAGCCCCAGCATTTT.

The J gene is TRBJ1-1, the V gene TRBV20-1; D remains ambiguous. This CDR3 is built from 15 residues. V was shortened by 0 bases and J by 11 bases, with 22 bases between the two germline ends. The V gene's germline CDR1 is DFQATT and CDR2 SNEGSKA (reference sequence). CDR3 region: CSARDQLAGPLEAFF. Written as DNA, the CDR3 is TGCAGTGCTAGAGATCAGTTAGCAGGACCCCTCGAGGCTTTCTTT.

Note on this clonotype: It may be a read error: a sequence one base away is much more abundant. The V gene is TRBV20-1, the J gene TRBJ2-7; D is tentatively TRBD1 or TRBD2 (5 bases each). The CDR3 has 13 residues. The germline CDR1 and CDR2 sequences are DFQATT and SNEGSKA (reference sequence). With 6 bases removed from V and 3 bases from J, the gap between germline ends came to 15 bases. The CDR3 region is CSARWDADYEQYF. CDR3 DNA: TGCAGTGCCCGATGGGACGCCGACTACGAGCAGTACTTC.

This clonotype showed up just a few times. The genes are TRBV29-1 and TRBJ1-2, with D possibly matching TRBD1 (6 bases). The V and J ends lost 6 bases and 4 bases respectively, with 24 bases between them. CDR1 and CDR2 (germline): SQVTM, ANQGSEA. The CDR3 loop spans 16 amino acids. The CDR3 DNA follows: TGCAGCGTCCAAGTCCTCCTACAGGGCTATGGCTATGGCTACACCTTC. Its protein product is CSVQVLLQGYGYGYTF. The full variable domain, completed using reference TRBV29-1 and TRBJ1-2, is SAVISQKPSRDICQRGTSLTIQCQVDSQVTMMFWYRQQPGQSLTLIATANQGSEATYESGFVIDKFPISRPNLTFSTLTVSNMSPEDSSIYLCSVQVLLQGYGYGYTFGSGTRLTVV.

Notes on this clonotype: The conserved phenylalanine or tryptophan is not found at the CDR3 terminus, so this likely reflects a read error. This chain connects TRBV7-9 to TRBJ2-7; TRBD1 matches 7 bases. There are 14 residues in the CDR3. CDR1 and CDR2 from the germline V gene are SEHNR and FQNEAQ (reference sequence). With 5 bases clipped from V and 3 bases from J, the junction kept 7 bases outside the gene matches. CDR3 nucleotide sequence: TGTGCCAGCAGCCACCGGGACAGTTTCTACGAGCAGTACTCC. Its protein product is CASSHRDSFYEQYS.

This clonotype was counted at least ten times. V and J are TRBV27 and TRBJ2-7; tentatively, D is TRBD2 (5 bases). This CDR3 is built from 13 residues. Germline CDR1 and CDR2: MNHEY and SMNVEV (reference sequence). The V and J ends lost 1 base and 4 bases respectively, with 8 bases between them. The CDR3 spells CASSLFRGYEQYF. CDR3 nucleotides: TGTGCCAGCAGTTTATTCCGCGGGTACGAGCAGTACTTC.

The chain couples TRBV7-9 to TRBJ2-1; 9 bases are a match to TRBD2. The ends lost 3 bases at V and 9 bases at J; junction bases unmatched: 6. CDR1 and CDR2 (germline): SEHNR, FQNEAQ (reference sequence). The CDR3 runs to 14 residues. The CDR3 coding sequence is TGTGCCAGCAGCTTTGCGGGAGGGCCGGCTGAGCAGTTCTTC. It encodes CASSFAGGPAEQFF.

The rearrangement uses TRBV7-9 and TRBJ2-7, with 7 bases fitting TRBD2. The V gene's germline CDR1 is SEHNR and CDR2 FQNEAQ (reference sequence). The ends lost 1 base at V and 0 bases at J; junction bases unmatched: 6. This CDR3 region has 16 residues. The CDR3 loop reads CASSLGRRETSYEQYF. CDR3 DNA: TGTGCCAGCAGCTTAGGACGGCGGGAGACCTCCTACGAGCAGTACTTC.

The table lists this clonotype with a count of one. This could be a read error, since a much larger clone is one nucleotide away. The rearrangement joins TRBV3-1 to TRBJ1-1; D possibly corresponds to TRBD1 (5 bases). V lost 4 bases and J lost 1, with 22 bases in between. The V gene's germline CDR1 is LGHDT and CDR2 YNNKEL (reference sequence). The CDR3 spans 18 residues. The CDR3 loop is CASSRGGGYGVRNTEAFF. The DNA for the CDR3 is TGTGCCAGCAGCCGTGGCGGGGGGTACGGTGTTAGGAACACTGAAGCTTTCTTT.

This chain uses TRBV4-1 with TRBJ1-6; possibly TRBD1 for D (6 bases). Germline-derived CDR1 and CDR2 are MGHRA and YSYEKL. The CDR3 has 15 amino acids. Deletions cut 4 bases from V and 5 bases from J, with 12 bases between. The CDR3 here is CASSPGETDNSPLHF. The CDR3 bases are TGCGCCAGCAGCCCAGGGGAGACCGATAATTCACCCCTCCACTTT.

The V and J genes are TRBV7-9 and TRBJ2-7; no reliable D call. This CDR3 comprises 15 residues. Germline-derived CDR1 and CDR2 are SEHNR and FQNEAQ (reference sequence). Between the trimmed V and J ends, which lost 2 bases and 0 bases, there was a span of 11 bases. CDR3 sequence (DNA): TGTGCCAGCAGCTTATCCTATGGGGACTCCTACGAGCAGTACTTC. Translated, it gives CASSLSYGDSYEQYF.

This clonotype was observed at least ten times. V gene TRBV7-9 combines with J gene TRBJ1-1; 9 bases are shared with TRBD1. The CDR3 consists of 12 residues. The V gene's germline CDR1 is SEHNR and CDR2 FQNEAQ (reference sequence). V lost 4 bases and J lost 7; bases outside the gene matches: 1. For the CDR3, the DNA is TGTGCCAGCAGCTCGACAGGGGGTGAAGCTTTCTTT. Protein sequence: CASSSTGGEAFF. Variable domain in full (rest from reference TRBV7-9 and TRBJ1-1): DTGVSQNPRHKITKRGQNVTFRCDPISEHNRLYWYRQTLGQGPEFLTYFQNEAQLEKSRLLSDRFSAERPKGSFSTLEIQRTEQGDSAMYLCASSSTGGEAFFGQGTRLTVV.

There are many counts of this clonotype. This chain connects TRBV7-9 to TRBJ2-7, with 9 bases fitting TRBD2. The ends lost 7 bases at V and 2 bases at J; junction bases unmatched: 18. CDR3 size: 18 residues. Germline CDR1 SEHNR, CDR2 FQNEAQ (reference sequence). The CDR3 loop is CASTSPLHLLAGAYEQYF. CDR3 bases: TGTGCCAGCACCTCCCCTCTCCACCTACTAGCGGGTGCCTACGAGCAGTACTTC.

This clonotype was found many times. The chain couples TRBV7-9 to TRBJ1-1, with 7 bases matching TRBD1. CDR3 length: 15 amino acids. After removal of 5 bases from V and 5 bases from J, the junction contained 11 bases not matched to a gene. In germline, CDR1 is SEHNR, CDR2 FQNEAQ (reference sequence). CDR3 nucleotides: TGTGCCAGCAGCCGTTTCGCGACAGGGAATACTGAAGCTTTCTTT. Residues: CASSRFATGNTEAFF.

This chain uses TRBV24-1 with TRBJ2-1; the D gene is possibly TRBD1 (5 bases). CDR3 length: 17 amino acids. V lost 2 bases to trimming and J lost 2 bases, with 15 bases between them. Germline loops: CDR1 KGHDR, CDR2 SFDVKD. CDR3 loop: CATSDYPVGHAYNEQFF. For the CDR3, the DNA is TGTGCCACCAGTGATTACCCGGTGGGGCATGCCTACAATGAGCAGTTCTTC.

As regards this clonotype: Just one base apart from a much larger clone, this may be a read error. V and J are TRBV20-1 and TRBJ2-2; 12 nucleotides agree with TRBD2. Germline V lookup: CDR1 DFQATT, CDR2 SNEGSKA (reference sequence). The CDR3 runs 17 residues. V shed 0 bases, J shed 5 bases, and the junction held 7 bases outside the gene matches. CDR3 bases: TGCAGTGCTAGAGATTGGTCTAGCGGGGGGGTAACCGGGGAGCTGTTTTTT. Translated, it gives CSARDWSSGGVTGELFF.

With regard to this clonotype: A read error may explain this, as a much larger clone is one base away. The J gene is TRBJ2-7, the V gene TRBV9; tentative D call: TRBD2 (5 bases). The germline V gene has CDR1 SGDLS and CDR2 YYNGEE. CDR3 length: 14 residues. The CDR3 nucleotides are TGTTCCAGCAGCGTAGGACTGCCGGGCTACGAGCAGTACTTC. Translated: CSSSVGLPGYEQYF. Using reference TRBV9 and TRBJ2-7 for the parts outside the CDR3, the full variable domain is DSGVTQTPKHLITATGQRVTLRCSPRSGDLSVYWYQQSLDQGLQFLIQYYNGEERAKGNILERFSAQQFPDLHSELNLSSLELGDSALYFCSSSVGLPGYEQYFGPGTRLTVT.

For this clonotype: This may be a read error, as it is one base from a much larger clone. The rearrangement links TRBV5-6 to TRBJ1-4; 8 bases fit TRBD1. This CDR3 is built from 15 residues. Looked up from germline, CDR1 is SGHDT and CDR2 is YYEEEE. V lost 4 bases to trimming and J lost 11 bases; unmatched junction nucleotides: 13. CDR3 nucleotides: TGTGCCAGCAGCGGAATCGGGACAGGTCTGCTCAAACTGTTTTTT. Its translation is CASSGIGTGLLKLFF.

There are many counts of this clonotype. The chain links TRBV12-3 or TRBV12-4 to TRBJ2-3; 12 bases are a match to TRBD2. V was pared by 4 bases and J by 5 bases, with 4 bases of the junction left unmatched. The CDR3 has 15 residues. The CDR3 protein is CASSSSGGDLDTQYF. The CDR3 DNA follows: TGTGCCAGCAGTTCTAGCGGGGGGGATTTAGATACGCAGTATTTT.

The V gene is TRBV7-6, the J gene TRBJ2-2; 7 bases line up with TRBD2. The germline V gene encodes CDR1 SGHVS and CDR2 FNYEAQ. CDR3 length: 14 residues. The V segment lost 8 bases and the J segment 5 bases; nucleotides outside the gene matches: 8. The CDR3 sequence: CASGGSLVTGELFF. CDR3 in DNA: TGTGCCAGCGGCGGGAGTCTGGTAACCGGGGAGCTGTTTTTT.

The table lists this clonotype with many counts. The CDR3 DNA reads as TGTGCCAGCAGTAGTCTAGCGGGGGGGCCCCAAGAGACCCAGTACTTC. Translated, it gives CASSSLAGGPQETQYF. The chain is built from TRBV5-4 and TRBJ2-5; 12 nucleotides match TRBD2. V was pared by 5 bases and J by 1 base, with 6 bases of the junction left unmatched. The CDR3 loop spans 16 amino acids. Germline CDR1 SGHNT, CDR2 YYREEE (reference sequence).

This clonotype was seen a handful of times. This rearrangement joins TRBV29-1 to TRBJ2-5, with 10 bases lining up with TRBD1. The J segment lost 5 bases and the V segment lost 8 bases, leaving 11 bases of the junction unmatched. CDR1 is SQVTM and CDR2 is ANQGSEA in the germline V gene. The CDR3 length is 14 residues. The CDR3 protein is CSIAGQGSDETQYF. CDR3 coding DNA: TGCAGCATCGCGGGACAGGGGAGTGACGAGACCCAGTACTTC.

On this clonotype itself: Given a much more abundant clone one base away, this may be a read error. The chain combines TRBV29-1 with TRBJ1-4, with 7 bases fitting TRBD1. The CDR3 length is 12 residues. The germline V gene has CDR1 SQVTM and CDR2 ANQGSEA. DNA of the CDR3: TGCAGCGTACCGACAGGGAATGGAAAACTGTTTTTT. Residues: CSVPTGNGKLFF.

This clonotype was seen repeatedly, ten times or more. CDR3 protein: CASSKVGDRGRSPLHF. The CDR3 DNA reads as TGTGCCAGCAGCAAAGTTGGGGACAGGGGAAGGTCACCCCTCCACTTT. The chain employs TRBV21-1 and TRBJ1-6; the table names TRBD1, a call not compared with the DNA. TRBV21-1 represents a pseudogene. This CDR3 is 16 amino acids long.

CDR3 protein: CASSPEYTGELFF. The CDR3 nucleotides are TGTGCCAGCAGCCCCGAGTACACCGGGGAGCTGTTTTTT. V usage is TRBV9 and J usage is TRBJ2-2, with D uncertain. V lost 4 bases and J 3 bases, leaving 7 bases between the germline ends. Germline CDR1 reads SGDLS; CDR2 reads YYNGEE. The CDR3 contains 13 residues.

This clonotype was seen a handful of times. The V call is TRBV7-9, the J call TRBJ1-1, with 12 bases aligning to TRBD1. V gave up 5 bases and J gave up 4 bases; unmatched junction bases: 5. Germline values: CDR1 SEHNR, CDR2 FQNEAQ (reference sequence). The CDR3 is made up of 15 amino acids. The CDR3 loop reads CASSPGQGAVTEAFF. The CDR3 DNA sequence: TGTGCCAGCAGCCCGGGACAGGGGGCGGTCACTGAAGCTTTCTTT.

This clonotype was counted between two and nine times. The DNA for the CDR3 is TGTGCCAGTAGTATACTGAACAATGAGCAGTTCTTC. It yields the protein CASSILNNEQFF. V usage is TRBV19 and J usage is TRBJ2-1; D call uncertain. Trimming pared 2 bases from V and 5 bases from J, leaving 4 bases between. The CDR3 runs 12 residues. Germline V gene data show CDR1 as LNHDA and CDR2 as SQIVND (reference sequence).

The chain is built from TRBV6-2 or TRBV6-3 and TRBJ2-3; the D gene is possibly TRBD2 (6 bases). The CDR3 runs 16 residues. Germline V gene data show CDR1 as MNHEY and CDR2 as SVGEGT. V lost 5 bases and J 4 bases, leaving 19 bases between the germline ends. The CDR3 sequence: CASSPLAGKSADTQYF. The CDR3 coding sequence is TGTGCCAGCAGTCCCTTGGCGGGAAAGAGCGCAGATACGCAGTATTTT.